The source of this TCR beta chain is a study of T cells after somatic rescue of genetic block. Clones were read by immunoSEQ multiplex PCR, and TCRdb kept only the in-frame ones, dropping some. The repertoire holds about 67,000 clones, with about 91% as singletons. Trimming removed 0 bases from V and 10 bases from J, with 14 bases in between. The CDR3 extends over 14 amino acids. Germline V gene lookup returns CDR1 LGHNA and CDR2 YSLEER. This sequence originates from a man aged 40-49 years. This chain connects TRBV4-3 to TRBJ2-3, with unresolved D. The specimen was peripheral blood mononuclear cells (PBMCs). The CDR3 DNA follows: TGCGCCAGCAGCCAAGATGTCGACCGGATAGCGCAGTATTTT. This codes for CASSQDVDRIAQYF.